The source of this T cell receptor beta chain is a study of T cell changes during pregnancy in multiple sclerosis. TCRdb's copy holds only in-frame clones and misses some; the assay was immunoSEQ multiplex PCR. Of under 110,000 clones in the sample, 75% to 95% were seen once. CDR1 and CDR2 (germline): SGHNT, YENEEA. The CDR3 length is 13 residues. Deletions cut 4 bases from V and 6 bases from J, with 9 bases between. Here the sequenced sample was peripheral blood, taken in the second trimester of pregnancy. The chain employs TRBV11-3 and TRBJ2-2, with unresolved D. The sequence was obtained from a female donor with multiple sclerosis, enrolled in a pregnancy study. CDR3 nucleotides: TGTGCCAGCAGCTCGTTTCTCGCCGGGGAGCTGTTTTTT. Encoded protein: CASSSFLAGELFF. The complete variable domain, with remaining parts taken from reference TRBV11-3 and TRBJ2-2, reads EAGVVQSPRYKIIEKKQPVAFWCNPISGHNTLYWYLQNLGQGPELLIRYENEEAVDDSQLPKDRFSAERLKGVDSTLKIQPAELGDSAVYLCASSSFLAGELFFGEGSRLTVL.